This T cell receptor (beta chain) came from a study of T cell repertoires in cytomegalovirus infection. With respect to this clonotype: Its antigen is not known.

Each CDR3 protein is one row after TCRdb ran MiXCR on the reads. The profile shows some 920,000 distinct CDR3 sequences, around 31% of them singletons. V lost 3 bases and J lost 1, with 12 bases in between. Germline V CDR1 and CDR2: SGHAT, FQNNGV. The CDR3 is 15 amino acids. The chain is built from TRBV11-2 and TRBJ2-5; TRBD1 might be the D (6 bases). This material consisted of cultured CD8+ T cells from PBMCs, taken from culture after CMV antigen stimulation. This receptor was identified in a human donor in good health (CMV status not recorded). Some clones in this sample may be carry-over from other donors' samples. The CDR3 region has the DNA TGTGCCAGCAGCTTTCCCAGGGGTCCCCAAGAGACCCAGTACTTC. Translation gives CASSFPRGPQETQYF.